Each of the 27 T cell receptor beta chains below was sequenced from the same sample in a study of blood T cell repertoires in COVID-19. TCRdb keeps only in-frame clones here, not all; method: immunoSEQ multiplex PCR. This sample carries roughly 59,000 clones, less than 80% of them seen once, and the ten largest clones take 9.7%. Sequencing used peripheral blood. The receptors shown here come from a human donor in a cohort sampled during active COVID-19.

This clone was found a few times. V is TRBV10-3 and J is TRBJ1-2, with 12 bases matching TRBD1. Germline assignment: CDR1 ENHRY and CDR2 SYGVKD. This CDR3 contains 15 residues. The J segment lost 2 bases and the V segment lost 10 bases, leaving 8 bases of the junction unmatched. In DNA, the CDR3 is TGTGCCACCAGGCCGGGGACAGGGGGCAACTATGGCTACACCTTC. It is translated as CATRPGTGGNYGYTF.

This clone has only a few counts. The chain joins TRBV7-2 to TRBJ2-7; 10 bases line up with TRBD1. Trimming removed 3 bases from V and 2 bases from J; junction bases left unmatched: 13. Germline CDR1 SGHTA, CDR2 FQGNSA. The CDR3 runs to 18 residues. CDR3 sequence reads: CASSFGVAPGTGAYEQYF. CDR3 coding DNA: TGTGCCAGCAGCTTTGGGGTCGCGCCCGGGACAGGGGCCTACGAGCAGTACTTC. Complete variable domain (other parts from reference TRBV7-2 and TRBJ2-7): GAGVSQSPSNKVTEKGKDVELRCDPISGHTALYWYRQSLGQGLEFLIYFQGNSAPDKSGLPSDRFSAERTGGSVSTLTIQRTQQEDSAVYLCASSFGVAPGTGAYEQYFGPGTRLTVT.

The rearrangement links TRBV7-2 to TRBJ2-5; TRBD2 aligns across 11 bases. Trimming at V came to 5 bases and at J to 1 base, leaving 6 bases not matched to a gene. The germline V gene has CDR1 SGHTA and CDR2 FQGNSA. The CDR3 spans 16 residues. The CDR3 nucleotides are TGTGCCAGCAGCCTGATTAGCGGGAGGGCCCAAGAGACCCAGTACTTC. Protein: CASSLISGRAQETQYF. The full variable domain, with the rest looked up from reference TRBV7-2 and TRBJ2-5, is GAGVSQSPSNKVTEKGKDVELRCDPISGHTALYWYRQSLGQGLEFLIYFQGNSAPDKSGLPSDRFSAERTGGSVSTLTIQRTQQEDSAVYLCASSLISGRAQETQYFGPGTRLLVL.

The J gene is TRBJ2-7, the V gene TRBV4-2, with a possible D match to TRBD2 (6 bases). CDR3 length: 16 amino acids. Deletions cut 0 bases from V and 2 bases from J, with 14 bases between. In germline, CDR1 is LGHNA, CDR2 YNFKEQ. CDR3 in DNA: TGTGCCAGCAGCCAAGATCGGGACTTACCTACCTACGAGCAGTACTTC. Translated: CASSQDRDLPTYEQYF.

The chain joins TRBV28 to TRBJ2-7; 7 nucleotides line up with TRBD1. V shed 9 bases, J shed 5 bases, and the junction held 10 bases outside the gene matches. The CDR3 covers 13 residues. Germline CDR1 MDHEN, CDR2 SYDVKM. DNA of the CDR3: TGTGCCAGTAGACAGGGCCTATGGAACGAGCAGTACTTC. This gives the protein CASRQGLWNEQYF. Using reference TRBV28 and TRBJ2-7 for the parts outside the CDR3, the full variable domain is DVKVTQSSRYLVKRTGEKVFLECVQDMDHENMFWYRQDPGLGLRLIYFSYDVKMKEKGDIPEGYSVSREKKERFSLILESASTNQTSMYLCASRQGLWNEQYFGPGTRLTVT.

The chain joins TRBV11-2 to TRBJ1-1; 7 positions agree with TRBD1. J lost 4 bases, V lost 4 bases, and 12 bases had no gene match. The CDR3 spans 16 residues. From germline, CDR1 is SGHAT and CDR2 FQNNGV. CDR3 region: CASSYPRGRESTEAFF. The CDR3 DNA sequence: TGTGCCAGCAGCTACCCAAGGGGGCGCGAATCCACTGAAGCTTTCTTT.

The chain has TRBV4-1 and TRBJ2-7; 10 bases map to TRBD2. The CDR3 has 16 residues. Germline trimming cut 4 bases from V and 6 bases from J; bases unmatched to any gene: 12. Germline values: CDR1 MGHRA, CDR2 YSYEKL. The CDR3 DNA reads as TGCGCCAGCAGCCTCGGTCCTAGCGGGAGTGCAGGCGAGCAGTACTTC. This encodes CASSLGPSGSAGEQYF.

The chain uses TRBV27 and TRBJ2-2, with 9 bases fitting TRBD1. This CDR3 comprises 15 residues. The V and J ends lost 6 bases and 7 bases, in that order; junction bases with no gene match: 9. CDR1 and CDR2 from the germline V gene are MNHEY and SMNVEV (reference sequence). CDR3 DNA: TGTGCCAGCAGCCACAGGACAGGGGCTATCGGGGAGCTGTTTTTT. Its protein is CASSHRTGAIGELFF.

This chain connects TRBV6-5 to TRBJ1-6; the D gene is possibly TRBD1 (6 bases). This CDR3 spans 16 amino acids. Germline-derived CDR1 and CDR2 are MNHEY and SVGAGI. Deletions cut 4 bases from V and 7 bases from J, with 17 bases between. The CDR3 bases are TGTGCCAGCAGTTCCCAACAGGGAAGAAGGAATTCACCCCTCCACTTT. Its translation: CASSSQQGRRNSPLHF.

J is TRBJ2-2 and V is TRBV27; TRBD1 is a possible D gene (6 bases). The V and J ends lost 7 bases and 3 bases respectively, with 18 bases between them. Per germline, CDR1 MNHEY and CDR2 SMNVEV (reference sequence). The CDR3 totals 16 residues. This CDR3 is CASTPRGRGDTGELFF. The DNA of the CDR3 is TGTGCCAGCACCCCTCGGGGCAGGGGAGACACCGGGGAGCTGTTTTTT.

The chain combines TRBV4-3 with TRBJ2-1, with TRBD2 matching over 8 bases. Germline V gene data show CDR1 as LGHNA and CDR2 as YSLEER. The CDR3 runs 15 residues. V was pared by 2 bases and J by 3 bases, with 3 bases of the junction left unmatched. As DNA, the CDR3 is TGCGCCAGCAGCCAAACTAGCGGACTCTACAATGAGCAGTTCTTC. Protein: CASSQTSGLYNEQFF.

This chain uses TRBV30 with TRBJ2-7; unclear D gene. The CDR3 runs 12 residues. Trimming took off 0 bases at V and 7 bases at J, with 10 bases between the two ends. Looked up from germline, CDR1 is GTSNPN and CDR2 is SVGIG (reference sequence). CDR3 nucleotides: TGTGCCTGGAGTGTAACAGCCTTAGAGCAGTACTTC. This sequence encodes CAWSVTALEQYF.

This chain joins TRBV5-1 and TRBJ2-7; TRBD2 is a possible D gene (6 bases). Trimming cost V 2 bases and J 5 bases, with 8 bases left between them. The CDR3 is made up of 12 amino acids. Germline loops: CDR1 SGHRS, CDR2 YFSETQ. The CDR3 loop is CASSFRGNEQYF. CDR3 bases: TGCGCCAGCAGCTTCCGCGGGAACGAGCAGTACTTC.

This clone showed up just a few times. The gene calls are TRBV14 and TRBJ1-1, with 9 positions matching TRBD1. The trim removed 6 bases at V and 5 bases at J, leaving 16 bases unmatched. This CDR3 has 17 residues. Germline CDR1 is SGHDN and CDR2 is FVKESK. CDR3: CASSPLLTGQGRTEAFF. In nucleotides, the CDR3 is TGTGCCAGCAGTCCCCTGCTAACTGGACAGGGGAGGACTGAAGCTTTCTTT.

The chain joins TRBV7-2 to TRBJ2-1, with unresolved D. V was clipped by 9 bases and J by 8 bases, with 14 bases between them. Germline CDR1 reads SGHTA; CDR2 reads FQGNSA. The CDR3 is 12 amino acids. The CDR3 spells CASRLSEDEQFF. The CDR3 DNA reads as TGTGCCAGTAGGTTGAGCGAAGATGAGCAGTTCTTC.

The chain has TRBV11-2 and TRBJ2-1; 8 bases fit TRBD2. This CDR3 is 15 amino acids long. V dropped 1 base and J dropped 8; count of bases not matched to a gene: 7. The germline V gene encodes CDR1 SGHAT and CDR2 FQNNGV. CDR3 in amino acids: CASSLGPSGYDEQFF. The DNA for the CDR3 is TGTGCCAGCAGCTTAGGCCCTAGCGGGTACGATGAGCAGTTCTTC. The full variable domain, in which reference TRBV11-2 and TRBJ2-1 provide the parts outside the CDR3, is EAGVAQSPRYKIIEKRQSVAFWCNPISGHATLYWYQQILGQGPKLLIQFQNNGVVDDSQLPKDRFSAERLKGVDSTLKIQPAKLEDSAVYLCASSLGPSGYDEQFFGPGTRLTVL.

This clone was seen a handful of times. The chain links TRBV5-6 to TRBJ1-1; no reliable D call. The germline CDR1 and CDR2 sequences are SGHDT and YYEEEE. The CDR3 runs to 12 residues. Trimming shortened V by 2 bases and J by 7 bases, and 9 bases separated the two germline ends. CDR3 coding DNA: TGTGCCAGCAGCTTTTCGGGGTTTGAAGCTTTCTTT. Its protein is CASSFSGFEAFF.

CDR3 DNA sequence: TGTGCCAGCAGTAGCCGACTAGCGGGAGCGGGCGGGGAGCTGTTTTTT. Protein: CASSSRLAGAGGELFF. The gene calls are TRBV6-2 or TRBV6-3 and TRBJ2-2; TRBD2 matches at 12 bases. V shed 5 bases and J 7 bases; nucleotides not matched to a gene: 8. Germline values: CDR1 MNHEY, CDR2 SVGEGT. There are 16 residues in the CDR3.

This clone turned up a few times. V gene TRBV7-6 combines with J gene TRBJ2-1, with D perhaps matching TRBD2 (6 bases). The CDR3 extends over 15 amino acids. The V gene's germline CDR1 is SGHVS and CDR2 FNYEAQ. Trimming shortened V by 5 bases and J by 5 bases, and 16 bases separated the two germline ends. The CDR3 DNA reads TGTGCCAGCAGCCCCCTTCGCGGGGCGGACAATGAGCAGTTCTTC. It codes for CASSPLRGADNEQFF.

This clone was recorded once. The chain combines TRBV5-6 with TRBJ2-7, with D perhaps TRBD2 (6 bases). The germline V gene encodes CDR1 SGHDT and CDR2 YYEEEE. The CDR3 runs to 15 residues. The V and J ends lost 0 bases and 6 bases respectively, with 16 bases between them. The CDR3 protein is CASSLASLALGEQYF. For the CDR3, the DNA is TGTGCCAGCAGCTTGGCATCACTAGCTCTCGGCGAGCAGTACTTC.

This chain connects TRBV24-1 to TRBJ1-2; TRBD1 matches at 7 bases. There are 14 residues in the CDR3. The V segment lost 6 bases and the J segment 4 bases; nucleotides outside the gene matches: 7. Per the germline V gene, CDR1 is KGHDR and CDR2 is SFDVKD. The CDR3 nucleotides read TGTGCCACCAGTCATCGACAGGGATCCTATGGCTACACCTTC. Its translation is CATSHRQGSYGYTF.

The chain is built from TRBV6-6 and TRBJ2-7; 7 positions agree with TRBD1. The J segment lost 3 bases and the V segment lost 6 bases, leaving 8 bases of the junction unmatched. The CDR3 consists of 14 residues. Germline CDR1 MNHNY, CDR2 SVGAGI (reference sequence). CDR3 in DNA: TGTGCCAGCAGGAGAACAGACAGGGTCTACGAGCAGTACTTC. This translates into CASRRTDRVYEQYF.

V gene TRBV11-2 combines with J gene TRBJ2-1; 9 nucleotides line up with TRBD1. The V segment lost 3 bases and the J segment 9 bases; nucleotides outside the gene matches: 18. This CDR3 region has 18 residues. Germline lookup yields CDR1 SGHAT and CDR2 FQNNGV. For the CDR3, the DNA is TGTGCCAGCAGCTTGGGTACCGGGACAGGGTCCCTGGGGGGTGAGCAGTTCTTC. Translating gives CASSLGTGTGSLGGEQFF.

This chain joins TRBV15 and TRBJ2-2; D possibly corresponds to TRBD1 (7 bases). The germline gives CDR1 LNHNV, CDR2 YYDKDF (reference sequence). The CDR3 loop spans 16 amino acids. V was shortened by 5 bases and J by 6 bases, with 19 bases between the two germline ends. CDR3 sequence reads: CATSDSGQGVAGELFF. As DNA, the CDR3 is TGTGCCACCAGCGATAGCGGCCAGGGGGTGGCCGGGGAGCTGTTTTTT.

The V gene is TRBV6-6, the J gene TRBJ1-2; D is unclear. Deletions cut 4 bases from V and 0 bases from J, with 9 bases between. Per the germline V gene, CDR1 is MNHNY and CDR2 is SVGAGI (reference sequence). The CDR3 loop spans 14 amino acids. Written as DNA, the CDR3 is TGTGCCAGCAGTTTTGACATCGCTAACTATGGCTACACCTTC. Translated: CASSFDIANYGYTF.

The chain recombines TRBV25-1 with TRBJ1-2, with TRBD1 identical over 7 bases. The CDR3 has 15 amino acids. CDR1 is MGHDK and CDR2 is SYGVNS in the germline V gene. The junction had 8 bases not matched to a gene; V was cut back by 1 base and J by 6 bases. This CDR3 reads CASSELRTGGHGYTF. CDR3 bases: TGTGCCAGCAGTGAATTAAGGACAGGAGGCCATGGCTACACCTTC.

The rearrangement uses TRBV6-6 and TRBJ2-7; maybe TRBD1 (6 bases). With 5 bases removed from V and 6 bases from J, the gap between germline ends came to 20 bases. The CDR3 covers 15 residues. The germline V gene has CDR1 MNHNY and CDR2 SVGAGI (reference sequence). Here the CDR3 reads CASSTPRDTLFEQYF. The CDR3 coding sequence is TGTGCCAGCAGTACCCCCCGGGACACCCTCTTCGAGCAGTACTTC.